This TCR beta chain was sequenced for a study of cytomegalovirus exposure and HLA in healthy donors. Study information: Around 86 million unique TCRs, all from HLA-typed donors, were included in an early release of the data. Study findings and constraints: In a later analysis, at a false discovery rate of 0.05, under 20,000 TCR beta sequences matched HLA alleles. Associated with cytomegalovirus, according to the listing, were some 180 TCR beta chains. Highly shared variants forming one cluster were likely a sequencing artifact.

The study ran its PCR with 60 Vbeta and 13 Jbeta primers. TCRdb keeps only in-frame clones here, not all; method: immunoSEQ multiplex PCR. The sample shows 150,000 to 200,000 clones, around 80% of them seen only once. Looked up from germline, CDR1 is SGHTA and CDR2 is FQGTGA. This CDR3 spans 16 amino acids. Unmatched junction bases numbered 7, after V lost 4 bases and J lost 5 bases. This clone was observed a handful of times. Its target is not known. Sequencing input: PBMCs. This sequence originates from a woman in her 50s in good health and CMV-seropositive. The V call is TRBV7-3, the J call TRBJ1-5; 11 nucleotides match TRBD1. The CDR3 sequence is CASSSPDRGLYQPQHF. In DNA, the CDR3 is TGTGCCAGCAGCTCACCGGACAGGGGGCTGTATCAGCCCCAGCATTTT.